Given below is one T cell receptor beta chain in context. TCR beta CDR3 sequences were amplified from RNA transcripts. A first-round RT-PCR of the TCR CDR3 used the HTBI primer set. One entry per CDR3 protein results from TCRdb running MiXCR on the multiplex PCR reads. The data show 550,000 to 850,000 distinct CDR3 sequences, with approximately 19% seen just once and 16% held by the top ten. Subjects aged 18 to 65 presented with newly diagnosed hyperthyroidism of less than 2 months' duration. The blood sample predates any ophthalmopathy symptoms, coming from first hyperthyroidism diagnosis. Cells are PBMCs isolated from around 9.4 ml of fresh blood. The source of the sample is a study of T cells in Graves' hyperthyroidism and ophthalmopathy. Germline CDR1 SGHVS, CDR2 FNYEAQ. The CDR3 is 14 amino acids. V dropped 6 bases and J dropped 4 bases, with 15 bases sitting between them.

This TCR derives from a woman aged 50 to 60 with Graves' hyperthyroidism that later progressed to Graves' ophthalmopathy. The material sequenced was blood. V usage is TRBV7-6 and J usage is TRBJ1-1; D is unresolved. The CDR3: CASSTRGLSTEAFF. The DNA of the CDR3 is TGTGCCAGCAGTACCCGTGGGCTCAGCACTGAAGCTTTCTTT.